A single sample gave rise to the 25 T cell receptor beta chains below, sequenced in a study of T-cell memory formation after mild COVID-19. TCRdb itself ran the 5' RACE reads through MiXCR, one entry per CDR3 protein. Of some 57,000 distinct CDR3 sequences in the sample, 12% were seen once. The sequenced material came from PBMCs or a T cell subset sorted from them (not recorded which). The receptors were sampled from a man aged 18 to 30 who had mild COVID-19 (a few samples of this study predate the infection). Cell type and time point are not known.

The chain combines TRBV9 with TRBJ2-3; 11 bases align to TRBD2. Germline loops: CDR1 SGDLS, CDR2 YYNGEE. CDR3 length equals 18 residues. J was trimmed by 0 bases and V by 0 bases; bases with no gene match: 6. CDR3 protein: CASSVGSSGGSSTDTQYF. The CDR3 bases are TGTGCCAGCAGCGTAGGATCTAGCGGGGGGTCTAGCACAGATACGCAGTATTTT.

V usage is TRBV5-1 and J usage is TRBJ1-4; no firm D call. The V end was cut by 4 bases, the J end by 4 bases, with 11 bases between. This CDR3 has 14 amino acids. Germline values: CDR1 SGHRS, CDR2 YFSETQ. CDR3 sequence: CASSRSTDNEKLFF. The CDR3 DNA reads TGCGCCAGCAGCCGCTCGACCGATAATGAAAAACTGTTTTTT.

This clonotype was counted a few times. The chain uses TRBV20-1 and TRBJ2-7; D remains ambiguous. The CDR3 runs 14 residues. V was shortened by 0 bases and J by 5 bases, with 14 bases between the two germline ends. In germline, CDR1 is DFQATT, CDR2 SNEGSKA (reference sequence). This CDR3 is CSARESSRADEQYV. Here the CDR3 DNA reads TGCAGTGCTAGAGAATCGTCAAGGGCAGACGAGCAGTACGTC.

This clonotype was observed at least ten times. J is TRBJ2-7 and V is TRBV5-1, with D hard to call. The CDR3 extends over 15 amino acids. V was cut by 1 base and J by 1 base, with 12 bases left in between. Germline V CDR1 and CDR2: SGHRS, YFSETQ. CDR3 in DNA: TGCGCCAGCAGCTTGTTTCAGGCATCTTCCTACGAGCAGTACTTC. The encoded protein is CASSLFQASSYEQYF.

At least ten counts were recorded for this clonotype. The rearrangement joins TRBV3-1 to TRBJ1-5; D unclear. Germline V gives CDR1 LGHDT, CDR2 YNNKEL (reference sequence). V lost 0 bases to trimming and J lost 7 bases, with 7 bases between them. The CDR3 is 13 amino acids. CDR3 sequence reads: CASSQDMIQPQHF. Here the CDR3 DNA reads TGTGCCAGCAGCCAAGACATGATCCAGCCCCAGCATTTT.

This clonotype turned up a few times. This chain links TRBV6-6 with TRBJ2-3, with D possibly being TRBD1 (6 bases). CDR3 length: 16 amino acids. V dropped 2 bases and J dropped 1 base, with 13 bases sitting between them. The V gene's germline CDR1 is MNHNY and CDR2 SVGAGI (reference sequence). The DNA of the CDR3 is TGTGCCAGCAGTTACGGGGCGGCAGGGGGCACAGATACGCAGTATTTT. This translates into CASSYGAAGGTDTQYF.

Here the CDR3 DNA reads TGTGCCAGCACCGGGACTAGCGGGGGTAGGGAGCAGTTCTTC. Its protein is CASTGTSGGREQFF. The chain is built from TRBV9 and TRBJ2-1, with 14 nucleotides matching TRBD2. J lost 10 bases, V lost 6 bases, and 6 bases had no gene match. The CDR3 runs 14 residues. CDR1 is SGDLS and CDR2 is YYNGEE in the germline V gene.

The rearrangement uses TRBV6-2 or TRBV6-3 and TRBJ2-2; D is unresolved. The ends were cut back, 0 bases at V and 0 bases at J, with 8 bases in the middle. Per germline, CDR1 MNHEY and CDR2 SVGEGT. This CDR3 is 16 amino acids long. The CDR3 bases are TGTGCCAGCAGTTACTCGCGGCGATCGAACACCGGGGAGCTGTTTTTT. Translated, it gives CASSYSRRSNTGELFF.

Many counts were recorded for this clonotype. In DNA, the CDR3 is TGCGCCAGCAGCCGACAGGGTTTCGAGCAGTACTTC. The encoded protein is CASSRQGFEQYF. The chain combines TRBV5-1 with TRBJ2-7, with 7 bases aligning to TRBD1. V shed 4 bases and J 6 bases; nucleotides not matched to a gene: 4. This CDR3 is built from 12 residues. Germline-derived CDR1 and CDR2 are SGHRS and YFSETQ.

This clonotype turned up a few times. V gene TRBV4-3 combines with J gene TRBJ1-6; 8 positions agree with TRBD1. Germline loops: CDR1 LGHNA, CDR2 YSLEER. The trim removed 2 bases at V and 7 bases at J, leaving 4 bases unmatched. This CDR3 is built from 15 residues. The CDR3 region is CASSQQDRENSPLHF. The CDR3 DNA is TGCGCCAGCAGCCAACAGGACAGGGAGAATTCACCCCTCCACTTT.

This sequence joins TRBV10-2 and TRBJ2-7; D is tentatively TRBD1 or TRBD2 (5 bases each). Trimming shortened V by 3 bases and J by 7 bases, and 16 bases separated the two germline ends. The CDR3 covers 14 residues. From germline, CDR1 is WSHSY and CDR2 SAAADI. CDR3 sequence: CASSDQTGQDEQYF. In DNA, the CDR3 is TGCGCCAGCAGTGATCAGACGGGGCAGGATGAGCAGTACTTC.

The rearrangement links TRBV4-1 to TRBJ1-1; D unresolved. V gave up 6 bases and J gave up 2 bases, with 13 bases separating them. Germline loops: CDR1 MGHRA, CDR2 YSYEKL. The CDR3 runs to 14 residues. For the CDR3, the DNA is TGCGCCAGCAGGTCCTGGAAGACAAACACTGAAGCTTTCTTT. Translated: CASRSWKTNTEAFF.

This clonotype was picked up a small number of times. The chain links TRBV7-9 to TRBJ2-7; a possible D gene is TRBD1 (6 bases). CDR3 length equals 16 residues. Germline V gene sequence: CDR1 SEHNR, CDR2 FQNEAQ (reference sequence). V was cut by 2 bases and J by 0 bases, with 14 bases left in between. The CDR3 spells CASSLPPGHPSYEQYF. The CDR3 DNA sequence: TGTGCCAGCAGCTTACCCCCGGGACACCCCTCCTACGAGCAGTACTTC.

A few counts support this clonotype. This sequence joins TRBV4-3 and TRBJ2-4, with D tentatively TRBD2 (5 bases). This CDR3 has 15 residues. CDR1 and CDR2 from the germline V gene are LGHNA and YSLEER. V was pared by 3 bases and J by 3 bases, with 12 bases between. CDR3 sequence reads: CASSQGGYDKNIQYF. CDR3 bases: TGCGCCAGCAGCCAGGGCGGGTACGACAAAAACATTCAGTACTTC.

This clonotype was picked up many times. The chain combines TRBV5-4 with TRBJ2-5; D possibly corresponds to TRBD2 (6 bases). Germline CDR1 and CDR2: SGHNT and YYREEE (reference sequence). The CDR3 consists of 14 residues. V lost 3 bases, J lost 2 bases, and 11 bases lay in between. CDR3 sequence reads: CASSSSTRQETQYF. In DNA, the CDR3 is TGTGCCAGCAGCTCCTCGACTAGGCAAGAGACCCAGTACTTC.

The chain recombines TRBV9 with TRBJ2-3; maybe TRBD2 (5 bases). From germline, CDR1 is SGDLS and CDR2 YYNGEE. V was cut by 3 bases and J by 4 bases, with 15 bases left in between. This CDR3 is 15 amino acids long. The CDR3 loop reads CASSARTLWADTQYF. CDR3 coding DNA: TGTGCCAGCAGCGCCCGGACTCTCTGGGCAGATACGCAGTATTTT.

A note on this clonotype: One junction end disagrees with the germline gene, perhaps due to a read error. The V and J genes are TRBV7-2 and TRBJ1-5, with 11 bases matching TRBD1. CDR3 size: 17 residues. Germline V gene data show CDR1 as SGHTA and CDR2 as FQGNSA. CDR3 sequence (DNA): TGTGCCAGCAGCTTAGGGACAGGGGGCTCGGGCAATCAGCCCAAGCATTTT. It translates to CASSLGTGGSGNQPKHF.

The sample holds a few counts of this clonotype. The chain uses TRBV5-1 and TRBJ1-2; D is ambiguous. Between the trimmed V and J ends, which lost 4 bases and 0 bases, there was a span of 13 bases. The CDR3 totals 15 residues. CDR1 SGHRS and CDR2 YFSETQ come from the germline V gene. In DNA, the CDR3 is TGCGCCAGCAGCGCGGGTGGCAGCTCTAACTATGGCTACACCTTC. Its protein product is CASSAGGSSNYGYTF.

This clonotype has more than one count but fewer than ten. The chain carries TRBV5-1 and TRBJ1-2; TRBD1 aligns across 9 bases. J lost 8 bases, V lost 4 bases, and 15 bases had no gene match. This CDR3 contains 16 residues. CDR1 is SGHRS and CDR2 is YFSETQ in the germline V gene. The CDR3 loop reads CASSPLPGQGAGGYTF. The CDR3 nucleotides are TGCGCCAGCAGCCCGTTACCGGGACAGGGAGCAGGAGGCTACACCTTC.

This sequence joins TRBV7-6 and TRBJ2-5; 8 nucleotides match TRBD1. Germline CDR1 SGHVS, CDR2 FNYEAQ. This CDR3 contains 15 residues. Germline trimming cut 6 bases from V and 5 bases from J; bases unmatched to any gene: 11. CDR3 nucleotide sequence: TGTGCCAGCAGTTTCAATCAGGGGGCCGGGGAGACCCAGTACTTC. As protein: CASSFNQGAGETQYF.

This clonotype has just a few counts. This chain joins TRBV6-6 and TRBJ1-6; 7 positions agree with TRBD1. This CDR3 is 17 amino acids long. With V trimmed by 2 bases and J by 13 bases, 17 bases remained unmatched. Per germline, CDR1 MNHNY and CDR2 SVGAGI (reference sequence). CDR3 sequence reads: CASSYTFHGTVPNPLHF. The CDR3, as DNA: TGTGCCAGCAGTTACACCTTCCACGGGACAGTCCCCAATCCCCTCCACTTT.

The gene calls are TRBV6-2 or TRBV6-3 and TRBJ2-7; possibly TRBD2 for D (6 bases). Trimming stripped 7 bases from V and 6 bases from J, with 19 bases between. CDR1 and CDR2 (germline): MNHEY, SVGEGT. CDR3 length: 14 residues. DNA of the CDR3: TGTGCCAGCACCATCAGCCCGGAGGGGTCCGAGCAGTACTTC. Amino acids: CASTISPEGSEQYF.

This clonotype has more than one count but fewer than ten. This chain joins TRBV6-2 or TRBV6-3 and TRBJ2-4; D not resolved. CDR1 and CDR2 (germline): MNHEY, SVGEGT. Trimming stripped 2 bases from V and 5 bases from J, with 4 bases between. The CDR3 contains 12 residues. CDR3 bases: TGTGCCAGCAGTTACCCGGAAAACATTCAGTACTTC. Encoded protein: CASSYPENIQYF.

This clonotype was counted between two and nine times. This chain joins TRBV6-5 and TRBJ1-2, with D tentatively TRBD1 (5 bases). Germline loops: CDR1 MNHEY, CDR2 SVGAGI. The CDR3 consists of 13 residues. Trimming cost V 4 bases and J 8 bases, with 14 bases left between them. The CDR3 loop reads CASSSTGDRGYTF. The CDR3 nucleotides read TGTGCCAGCAGTTCCACCGGGGACCGCGGCTACACCTTC.

This clonotype occurred many times. The chain joins TRBV5-6 to TRBJ2-5, with TRBD1 as a possible D gene (6 bases). The germline CDR1 and CDR2 sequences are SGHDT and YYEEEE. V shed 4 bases and J shed 7 bases, with 20 bases lying between them. CDR3 length: 15 residues. In DNA, the CDR3 is TGTGCCAGCAGCCCTGAGTCCCGGGACATTGGGACCCAGTACTTC. Its translation: CASSPESRDIGTQYF. The full variable domain, completed using reference TRBV5-6 and TRBJ2-5, is DAGVTQSPTHLIKTRGQQVTLRCSPKSGHDTVSWYQQALGQGPQFIFQYYEEEERQRGNFPDRFSGHQFPNYSSELNVNALLLGDSALYLCASSPESRDIGTQYFGPGTRLLVL.